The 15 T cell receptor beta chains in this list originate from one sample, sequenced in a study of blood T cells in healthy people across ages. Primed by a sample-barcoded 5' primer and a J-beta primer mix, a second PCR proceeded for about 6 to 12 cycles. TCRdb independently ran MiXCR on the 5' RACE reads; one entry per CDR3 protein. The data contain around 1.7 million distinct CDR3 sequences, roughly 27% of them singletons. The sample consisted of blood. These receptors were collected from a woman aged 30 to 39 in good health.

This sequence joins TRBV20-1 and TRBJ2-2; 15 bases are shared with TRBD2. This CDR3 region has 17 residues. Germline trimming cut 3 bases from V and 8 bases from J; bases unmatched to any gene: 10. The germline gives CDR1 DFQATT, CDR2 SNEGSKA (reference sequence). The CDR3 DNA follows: TGCAGTGCTAGGGCACCTGGGACTAGCGGGAGGCGGGGGGAGCTGTTTTTT. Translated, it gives CSARAPGTSGRRGELFF.

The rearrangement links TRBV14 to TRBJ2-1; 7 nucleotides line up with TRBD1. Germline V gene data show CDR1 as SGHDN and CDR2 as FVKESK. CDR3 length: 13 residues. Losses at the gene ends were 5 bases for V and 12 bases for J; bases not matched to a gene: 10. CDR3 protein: CASSGTVQWGQFF. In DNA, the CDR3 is TGTGCCAGCAGCGGGACAGTCCAATGGGGGCAGTTCTTC.

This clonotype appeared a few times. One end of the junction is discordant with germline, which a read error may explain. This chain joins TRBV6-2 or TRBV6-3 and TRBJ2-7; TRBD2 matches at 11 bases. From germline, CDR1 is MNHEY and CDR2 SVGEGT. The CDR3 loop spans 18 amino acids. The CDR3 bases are TGTGCCTGCAGTCCGTCCACTCAACTAGCGGGAGTAACCTACGAGCAGTACTTC. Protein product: CACSPSTQLAGVTYEQYF.

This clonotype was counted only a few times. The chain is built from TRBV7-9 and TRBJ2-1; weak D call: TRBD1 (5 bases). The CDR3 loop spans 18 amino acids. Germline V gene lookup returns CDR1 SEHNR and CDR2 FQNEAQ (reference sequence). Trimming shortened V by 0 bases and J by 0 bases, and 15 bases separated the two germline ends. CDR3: CASSLAGVGAISYNEQFF. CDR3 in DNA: TGTGCCAGCAGCTTAGCGGGTGTTGGGGCAATCTCCTACAATGAGCAGTTCTTC.

The CDR3 nucleotides are TGTGCCAGCAGCCTTATGGGACAGGGGGCTGACACTGAAGCTTTCTTT. Translating gives CASSLMGQGADTEAFF. The J gene is TRBJ1-1, the V gene TRBV7-9; 12 bases agree with TRBD1. V dropped 5 bases and J dropped 3; count of bases not matched to a gene: 7. Germline V gives CDR1 SEHNR, CDR2 FQNEAQ (reference sequence). The CDR3 is 16 residues long. The full variable domain, with the rest looked up from reference TRBV7-9 and TRBJ1-1, is DTGVSQNPRHKITKRGQNVTFRCDPISEHNRLYWYRQTLGQGPEFLTYFQNEAQLEKSRLLSDRFSAERPKGSFSTLEIQRTEQGDSAMYLCASSLMGQGADTEAFFGQGTRLTVV.

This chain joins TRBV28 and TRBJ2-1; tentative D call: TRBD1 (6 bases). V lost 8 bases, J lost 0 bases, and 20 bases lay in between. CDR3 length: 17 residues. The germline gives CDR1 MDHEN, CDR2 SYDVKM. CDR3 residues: CASSLPQGPSSYNEQFF. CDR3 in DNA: TGTGCCAGCTCTCTACCCCAGGGGCCCAGCTCCTACAATGAGCAGTTCTTC.

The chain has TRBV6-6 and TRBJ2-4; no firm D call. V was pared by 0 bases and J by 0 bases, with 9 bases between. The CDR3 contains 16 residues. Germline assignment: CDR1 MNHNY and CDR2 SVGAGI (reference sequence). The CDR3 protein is CASSYSGRLAKNIQYF. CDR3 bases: TGTGCCAGCAGTTACTCTGGCCGGCTAGCCAAAAACATTCAGTACTTC.

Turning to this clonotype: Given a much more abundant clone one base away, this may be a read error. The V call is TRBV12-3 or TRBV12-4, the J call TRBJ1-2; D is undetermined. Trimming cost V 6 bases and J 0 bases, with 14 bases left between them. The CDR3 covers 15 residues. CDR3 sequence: CASRTGWQTNYGYTF. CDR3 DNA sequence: TGTGCCAGCAGGACTGGCTGGCAAACTAACTATGGCTACACCTTC.

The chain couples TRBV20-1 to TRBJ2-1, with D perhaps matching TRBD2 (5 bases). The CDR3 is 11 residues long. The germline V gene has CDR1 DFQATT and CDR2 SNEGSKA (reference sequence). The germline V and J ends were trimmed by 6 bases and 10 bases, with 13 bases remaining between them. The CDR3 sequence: CSATQRREQFF. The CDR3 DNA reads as TGCAGTGCCACCCAGCGGCGCGAGCAGTTCTTC.

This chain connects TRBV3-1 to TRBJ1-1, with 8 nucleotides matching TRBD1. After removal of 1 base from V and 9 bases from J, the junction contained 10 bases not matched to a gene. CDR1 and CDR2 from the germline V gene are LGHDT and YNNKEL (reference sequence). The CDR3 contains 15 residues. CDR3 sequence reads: CASSQGTGPISQAFF. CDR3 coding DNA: TGTGCCAGCAGCCAAGGGACAGGGCCGATCTCCCAAGCTTTCTTT.

The CDR3 loop reads CATSDSLAGGWNEQYF. Here the CDR3 DNA reads TGTGCCACCAGTGATTCACTAGCGGGAGGATGGAATGAGCAGTACTTC. The genes are TRBV24-1 and TRBJ2-7; 12 nucleotides align to TRBD2. This CDR3 region has 16 residues. V lost 2 bases and J lost 7; bases outside the gene matches: 8. In germline, CDR1 is KGHDR, CDR2 SFDVKD.

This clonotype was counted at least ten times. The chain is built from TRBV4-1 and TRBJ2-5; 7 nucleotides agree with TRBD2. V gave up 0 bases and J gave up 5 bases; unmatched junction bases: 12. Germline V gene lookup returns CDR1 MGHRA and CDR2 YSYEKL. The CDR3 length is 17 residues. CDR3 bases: TGCGCCAGCAGCCAAGATGCCGTCCAGCGGGGAGGCGAGACCCAGTACTTC. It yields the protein CASSQDAVQRGGETQYF.

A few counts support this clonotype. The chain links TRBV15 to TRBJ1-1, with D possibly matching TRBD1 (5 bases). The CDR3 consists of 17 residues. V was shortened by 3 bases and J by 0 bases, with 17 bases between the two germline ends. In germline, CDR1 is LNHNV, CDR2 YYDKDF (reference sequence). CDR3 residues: CATSSGATLGMNTEAFF. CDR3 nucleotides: TGTGCCACCAGCAGTGGGGCGACACTCGGGATGAACACTGAAGCTTTCTTT.

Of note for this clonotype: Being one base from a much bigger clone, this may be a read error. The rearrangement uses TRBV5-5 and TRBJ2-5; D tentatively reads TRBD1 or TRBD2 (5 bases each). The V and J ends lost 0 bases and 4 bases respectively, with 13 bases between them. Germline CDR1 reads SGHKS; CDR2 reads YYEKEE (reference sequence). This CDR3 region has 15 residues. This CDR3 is CASSLGQGPRETQYF. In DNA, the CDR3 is TGTGCCAGCAGCTTGGGGCAGGGACCTAGAGAGACCCAGTACTTC. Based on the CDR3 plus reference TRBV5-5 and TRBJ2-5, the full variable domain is DAGVTQSPTHLIKTRGQQVTLRCSPISGHKSVSWYQQVLGQGPQFIFQYYEKEERGRGNFPDRFSARQFPNYSSELNVNALLLGDSALYLCASSLGQGPRETQYFGPGTRLLVL.

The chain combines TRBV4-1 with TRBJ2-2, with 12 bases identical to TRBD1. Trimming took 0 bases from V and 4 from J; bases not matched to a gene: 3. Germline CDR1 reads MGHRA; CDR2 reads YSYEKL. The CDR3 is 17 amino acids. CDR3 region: CASSQEGQGAGTGELFF. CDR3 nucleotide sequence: TGCGCCAGCAGCCAAGAGGGACAGGGGGCGGGCACCGGGGAGCTGTTTTTT.